The next 32 T cell receptor beta chains were all read from a single sample in a study of vaccination and CD4 T cells after COVID-19. Sample treatment: approximately 10-day PBMC culture with coronavirus spike peptide pools or control peptides (ViraFEST assay). No antigens are known for them. The Oncomine TCR Beta short-read assay was applied to DNA of cultured CD4+ T cells. MiXCR, applied by TCRdb to the PCR reads, yields one record per CDR3 protein. The sample lists 15,000 to 25,000 distinct CDR3 sequences, approximately 45% occurring once. The sample in question was CD4+ T cells from blood, cultured in vitro, obtained before SARS-CoV-2 vaccination. These receptors were obtained from a human donor who had recovered from COVID-19.

The chain uses TRBV6-1 and TRBJ1-2, with a weak D call TRBD1 (6 bases). There are 14 residues in the CDR3. The ends were cut back, 7 bases at V and 4 bases at J, with 16 bases in the middle. The V gene's germline CDR1 is MNHNS and CDR2 SASEGT. In nucleotides, the CDR3 is TGTGCCAGCAATCAACCCGGGACATCCTATGGCTACACCTTC. As protein: CASNQPGTSYGYTF.

This clonotype appeared a few times. The CDR3 loop reads CASRLTGFFSTEAFF. The CDR3 bases are TGTGCCAGCAGACTGACAGGGTTCTTTAGCACTGAAGCTTTCTTT. The chain joins TRBV6-1 to TRBJ1-1; TRBD1 matches at 7 bases. Germline CDR1 MNHNS, CDR2 SASEGT. The CDR3 has 15 residues. V shed 6 bases and J 4 bases; nucleotides not matched to a gene: 11.

The V gene is TRBV24-1, the J gene TRBJ2-1; maybe TRBD2 (5 bases). Germline V gene sequence: CDR1 KGHDR, CDR2 SFDVKD. The V and J ends lost 3 bases and 7 bases respectively, with 15 bases between them. The CDR3 extends over 15 amino acids. The CDR3: CATSDRRSPRNEQFF. The CDR3 region has the DNA TGTGCCACCAGTGATCGGAGGAGCCCGAGGAATGAGCAGTTCTTC.

This clonotype was detected a few times. This chain connects TRBV7-2 to TRBJ1-1; D not certain. V was cut by 1 base and J by 1 base, with 10 bases left in between. The germline gives CDR1 SGHTA, CDR2 FQGNSA. The CDR3 spans 15 residues. CDR3 DNA sequence: TGTGCCAGCAGCTTAGGGCGGGGAAGGAACACTGAAGCTTTCTTT. Its translation: CASSLGRGRNTEAFF.

This clonotype was counted a few times. Here the CDR3 reads CSAAAGEGGYTF. In nucleotides, the CDR3 is TGCAGTGCGGCGGCGGGGGAAGGAGGCTACACCTTC. The V call is TRBV20-1, the J call TRBJ1-2; D might be TRBD1 (5 bases). The CDR3 has 12 amino acids. Germline-derived CDR1 and CDR2 are DFQATT and SNEGSKA (reference sequence). Trimming cost V 6 bases and J 8 bases, with 16 bases left between them.

The chain uses TRBV7-6 and TRBJ2-5, with 8 bases matching TRBD2. The germline V gene encodes CDR1 SGHVS and CDR2 FNYEAQ. The ends lost 5 bases at V and 4 bases at J; junction bases unmatched: 9. The CDR3 length is 15 residues. The CDR3, as DNA: TGTGCCAGCAGCCATAGCGGGGCCACCCCAGAGACCCAGTACTTC. It specifies CASSHSGATPETQYF.

As for this clonotype: One end of the junction does not line up with germline, which may come from a read error. V is TRBV27 and J is TRBJ1-2, with 8 bases that match TRBD1. The CDR3 runs to 16 residues. Germline CDR1 MNHEY, CDR2 SMNVEV (reference sequence). This chain's CDR3 is CASSTRTGRGNYRYTF. The CDR3 DNA reads as TGTGCCAGCAGTACCCGGACAGGGAGAGGTAACTATCGCTACACCTTC.

This clonotype was counted between two and nine times. The chain links TRBV7-6 to TRBJ1-1, with D possibly matching TRBD1 (5 bases). Germline V gene sequence: CDR1 SGHVS, CDR2 FNYEAQ. Trimming took off 0 bases at V and 1 base at J, with 9 bases between the two ends. The CDR3 runs 15 residues. CDR3 sequence reads: CASSLAGARNTEAFF. The CDR3 coding sequence is TGTGCCAGCAGCTTAGCTGGGGCGAGGAACACTGAAGCTTTCTTT.

The V call is TRBV7-2, the J call TRBJ1-5; D is unclear. The ends were cut back, 7 bases at V and 0 bases at J, with 16 bases in the middle. The germline V gene has CDR1 SGHTA and CDR2 FQGNSA. The CDR3 consists of 16 residues. The CDR3 DNA reads as TGTGCCAGCAACGAGGGTGCGTTACGTAGCAATCAGCCCCAGCATTTT. This gives the protein CASNEGALRSNQPQHF.

V and J are TRBV29-1 and TRBJ2-5, with D possibly matching TRBD2 (6 bases). Germline V CDR1 and CDR2: SQVTM, ANQGSEA. This CDR3 comprises 11 residues. The V end lost 7 bases, the J end lost 5 bases, and 11 bases lay between the germline ends. The CDR3 DNA reads as TGCAGCGCTCGGGAGAGTGAGACCCAGTACTTC. Its protein product is CSARESETQYF.

This clonotype was picked up one time. The V gene is TRBV19, the J gene TRBJ2-2; TRBD2 is a possible D gene (5 bases). The CDR3 is 14 residues long. The germline V gene encodes CDR1 LNHDA and CDR2 SQIVND (reference sequence). V was cut by 4 bases and J by 1 base, with 7 bases left in between. The CDR3 region is CASSTAVNTGELFF. CDR3 nucleotides: TGTGCCAGTAGTACAGCGGTGAACACCGGGGAGCTGTTTTTT.

This chain connects TRBV27 to TRBJ2-5, with 13 nucleotides matching TRBD2. With 7 bases clipped from V and 2 bases from J, the junction kept 7 bases outside the gene matches. The germline CDR1 and CDR2 sequences are MNHEY and SMNVEV (reference sequence). This CDR3 spans 16 amino acids. The CDR3 DNA follows: TGTGCCAGCACACGACTAGCGGGAGGATCTCAAGAGACCCAGTACTTC. Translated, it gives CASTRLAGGSQETQYF.

The genes are TRBV15 and TRBJ2-3; no clear D. From germline, CDR1 is LNHNV and CDR2 YYDKDF (reference sequence). V lost 1 base and J 4 bases, leaving 9 bases between the germline ends. This CDR3 spans 14 amino acids. The CDR3 sequence is CATSRVHSADTQYF. In DNA form, the CDR3 reads TGTGCCACCAGCAGAGTGCATTCAGCAGATACGCAGTATTTT.

This clonotype was counted a few times. DNA of the CDR3: TGCAGTGCTAGGGGTGATCCCTATAATTCACCCCTCCACTTT. This sequence encodes CSARGDPYNSPLHF. The V gene is TRBV20-1, the J gene TRBJ1-6; the D is unclear. The germline V gene encodes CDR1 DFQATT and CDR2 SNEGSKA (reference sequence). The CDR3 extends over 14 amino acids. The V end lost 3 bases, the J end lost 2 bases, and 8 bases lay between the germline ends.

The chain couples TRBV6-1 to TRBJ1-2, with D possibly TRBD1 on 5 matching bases. Per the germline V gene, CDR1 is MNHNS and CDR2 is SASEGT. V lost 6 bases to trimming and J lost 0 bases, with 14 bases between them. This CDR3 has 15 residues. The CDR3, as DNA: TGTGCCAGCAGCAGCGCGGGGACTGCTAACTATGGCTACACCTTC. As protein: CASSSAGTANYGYTF.

The J gene is TRBJ1-4, the V gene TRBV28; D unclear. Germline CDR1 is MDHEN and CDR2 is SYDVKM. CDR3 length equals 12 residues. Trimming pared 4 bases from V and 10 bases from J, leaving 10 bases between. This CDR3 reads CASSWTEGKLFF. CDR3 in DNA: TGTGCCAGCAGTTGGACTGAGGGAAAACTGTTTTTT. Complete variable domain (other parts from reference TRBV28 and TRBJ1-4): DVKVTQSSRYLVKRTGEKVFLECVQDMDHENMFWYRQDPGLGLRLIYFSYDVKMKEKGDIPEGYSVSREKKERFSLILESASTNQTSMYLCASSWTEGKLFFGSGTQLSVL.

This clonotype was seen only a few times. The chain carries TRBV7-3 and TRBJ1-6, with D perhaps TRBD1 (5 bases). This CDR3 spans 16 amino acids. CDR1 and CDR2 from the germline V gene are SGHTA and FQGTGA. Trimming removed 0 bases from V and 7 bases from J, with 13 bases in between. This CDR3 is CASSLTGDSSNSPLHF. The CDR3 region has the DNA TGTGCCAGCAGCTTAACGGGTGACAGCTCCAATTCACCCCTCCACTTT.

This clonotype was detected only a few times. The rearrangement uses TRBV6-2 or TRBV6-3 and TRBJ1-5; D is ambiguous. Trimming removed 5 bases at V and 7 bases at J, with 15 bases between. Germline loops: CDR1 MNHEY, CDR2 SVGEGT. The CDR3 consists of 14 residues. CDR3 loop: CASSPLVFAQPQHF. CDR3 bases: TGTGCCAGCAGTCCACTGGTTTTTGCCCAGCCCCAGCATTTT.

The chain combines TRBV25-1 with TRBJ2-1, with D perhaps matching TRBD1 (6 bases). In germline, CDR1 is MGHDK, CDR2 SYGVNS. The CDR3 runs 14 residues. Trimming shortened V by 4 bases and J by 8 bases, and 15 bases separated the two germline ends. The CDR3, as DNA: TGTGCCAGCAGTGTAGCAGGGGCCGGGGATGAGCAGTTCTTC. Amino acid sequence: CASSVAGAGDEQFF.

The gene calls are TRBV20-1 and TRBJ2-7, with TRBD1 matching over 10 bases. Per the germline V gene, CDR1 is DFQATT and CDR2 is SNEGSKA (reference sequence). The V and J ends lost 1 base and 3 bases, in that order; junction bases with no gene match: 12. The CDR3 sequence is 17 residues long. The CDR3 sequence is CSARVPGWGQGLYEQYF. For the CDR3, the DNA is TGCAGTGCTAGAGTGCCGGGTTGGGGACAGGGGCTCTACGAGCAGTACTTC.

The rearrangement uses TRBV28 and TRBJ2-5; D tentatively reads TRBD1 or TRBD2 (5 bases each). The CDR3 is made up of 12 amino acids. Germline V gene data show CDR1 as MDHEN and CDR2 as SYDVKM. The germline V and J ends were trimmed by 8 bases and 8 bases, with 15 bases remaining between them. The CDR3 spells CASGSGTVTQYF. The DNA for the CDR3 is TGTGCCAGCGGATCCGGGACGGTCACCCAGTACTTC.

V and J are TRBV6-1 and TRBJ1-1; TRBD1 might be the D (5 bases). V lost 5 bases and J 1 base, leaving 11 bases between the germline ends. The CDR3 is made up of 14 amino acids. Germline loops: CDR1 MNHNS, CDR2 SASEGT. The CDR3 here is CASSSGAGNTEAFF. The CDR3 region has the DNA TGTGCCAGCAGTAGCGGGGCGGGGAACACTGAAGCTTTCTTT.

In DNA, the CDR3 is TGCAGTGCTAGAGATTTTGGGGCTCCCCAAGAGACCCAGTACTTC. Protein: CSARDFGAPQETQYF. The gene calls are TRBV20-1 and TRBJ2-5; maybe TRBD1 (5 bases). V gave up 0 bases and J gave up 1 base, with 12 bases separating them. This CDR3 spans 15 amino acids. Germline V lookup: CDR1 DFQATT, CDR2 SNEGSKA (reference sequence).

The chain joins TRBV7-6 to TRBJ1-5, with D perhaps matching TRBD1 (5 bases). Trimming took off 3 bases at V and 7 bases at J, with 10 bases between the two ends. Germline V lookup: CDR1 SGHVS, CDR2 FNYEAQ. This CDR3 region has 13 residues. The CDR3: CASSLGEEQPQHF. The DNA of the CDR3 is TGTGCCAGCAGCTTGGGGGAGGAACAGCCCCAGCATTTT.

The chain is built from TRBV2 and TRBJ1-2; D gene ambiguous. This CDR3 comprises 12 residues. Trimming pared 3 bases from V and 0 bases from J, leaving 2 bases between. In germline, CDR1 is SNHLY, CDR2 FYNNEI. The CDR3 sequence: CASSDTNYGYTF. The DNA of the CDR3 is TGTGCCAGCAGTGACACTAACTATGGCTACACCTTC.

The chain combines TRBV24-1 with TRBJ1-5; D unclear. Germline V gene data show CDR1 as KGHDR and CDR2 as SFDVKD. With 9 bases removed from V and 2 bases from J, the gap between germline ends came to 10 bases. CDR3 length: 13 residues. The CDR3 DNA sequence: TGTGCCACCTCGCCTGGGGGCAATCAGCCCCAGCATTTT. As protein: CATSPGGNQPQHF.

This clonotype was counted a few times. The chain has TRBV20-1 and TRBJ1-1, with a weak D call TRBD1 (5 bases). The CDR3 has 14 amino acids. V lost 6 bases and J lost 1, with 15 bases in between. Germline V CDR1 and CDR2: DFQATT, SNEGSKA (reference sequence). The CDR3 here is CSAREGGANTEAFF. The CDR3 DNA reads as TGCAGTGCCCGAGAAGGCGGGGCGAACACTGAAGCTTTCTTT.

A few counts support this clonotype. The chain carries TRBV7-8 and TRBJ1-6; D gene ambiguous. Germline V CDR1 and CDR2: SGHVS, FQNEAQ. The CDR3 runs 15 residues. V was shortened by 5 bases and J by 10 bases, with 18 bases between the two germline ends. CDR3 loop: CASSQSELLGSPLHF. CDR3 nucleotide sequence: TGTGCCAGCAGCCAATCCGAGCTGTTGGGCTCACCCCTCCACTTT.

Written as DNA, the CDR3 is TGTGCCAGCAGTTTTTCCGGGACAGGGGGCGGTTACGAGCAGTACTTC. Amino acids: CASSFSGTGGGYEQYF. The chain carries TRBV27 and TRBJ2-7; 12 bases match TRBD1. Germline-derived CDR1 and CDR2 are MNHEY and SMNVEV (reference sequence). The V gene end was trimmed by 3 bases and the J gene end by 4 bases; junction bases not matched to a gene: 7. CDR3 length equals 16 residues.

As DNA, the CDR3 is TGCAGTGCTAGAGATGCTTCGCGTACGGCCGAGACCCAGTACTTC. Translating gives CSARDASRTAETQYF. The genes are TRBV20-1 and TRBJ2-5; D remains ambiguous. CDR3 length: 15 amino acids. The V end was cut by 0 bases, the J end by 5 bases, with 16 bases between. Germline V CDR1 and CDR2: DFQATT, SNEGSKA (reference sequence).

The genes are TRBV19 and TRBJ1-1; D perhaps matches TRBD1 (5 bases). The CDR3 runs to 17 residues. Germline loops: CDR1 LNHDA, CDR2 SQIVND (reference sequence). The germline V and J ends were trimmed by 4 bases and 1 base, with 19 bases remaining between them. CDR3 DNA: TGTGCCAGTAGTACTCTTTATGGGACGAAGGGGAACACTGAAGCTTTCTTT. This gives the protein CASSTLYGTKGNTEAFF.

The chain uses TRBV30 and TRBJ1-5; 8 bases are a match to TRBD1. V gave up 3 bases and J gave up 6 bases; unmatched junction bases: 7. The CDR3 runs to 14 residues. CDR1 is GTSNPN and CDR2 is SVGIG in the germline V gene (reference sequence). The CDR3 sequence is CAWSDDRGSQPQHF. CDR3 bases: TGTGCCTGGAGCGACGACAGGGGAAGTCAGCCCCAGCATTTT.